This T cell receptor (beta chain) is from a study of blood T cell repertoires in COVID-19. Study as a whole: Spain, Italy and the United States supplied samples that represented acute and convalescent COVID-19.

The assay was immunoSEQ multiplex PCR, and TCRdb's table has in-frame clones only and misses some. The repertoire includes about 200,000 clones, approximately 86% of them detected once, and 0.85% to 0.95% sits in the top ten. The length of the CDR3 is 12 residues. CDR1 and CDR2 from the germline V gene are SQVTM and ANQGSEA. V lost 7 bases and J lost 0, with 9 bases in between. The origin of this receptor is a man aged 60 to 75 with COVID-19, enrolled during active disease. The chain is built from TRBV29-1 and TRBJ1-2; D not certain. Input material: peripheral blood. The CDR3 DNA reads TGCAGCGCCTCGAGGGCTAACTATGGCTACACCTTC. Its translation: CSASRANYGYTF. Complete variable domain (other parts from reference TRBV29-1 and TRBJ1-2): SAVISQKPSRDICQRGTSLTIQCQVDSQVTMMFWYRQQPGQSLTLIATANQGSEATYESGFVIDKFPISRPNLTFSTLTVSNMSPEDSSIYLCSASRANYGYTFGSGTRLTVV.